These 17 T cell receptor beta chains originate from one sample sequenced in a study of T cell repertoires in cytomegalovirus infection. TCRdb re-called the reads through MiXCR, storing one row per CDR3 protein. The sample lists 80,000 to 95,000 distinct CDR3 sequences, over 25% occurring once. No antigen has been identified for these receptors. Sequenced material: CD8+ T cells from cultured PBMCs, taken from culture after CMV antigen stimulation. These receptors originate from a human donor in good health (CMV status not recorded). Some clones in this sample may be carry-over from other donors' samples.

This clonotype was seen repeatedly, ten times or more. V is TRBV7-8 and J is TRBJ2-7; 8 bases are a match to TRBD2. The junction had 5 bases not matched to a gene; V was cut back by 3 bases and J by 1 base. The CDR3 loop spans 15 amino acids. The germline gives CDR1 SGHVS, CDR2 FQNEAQ. CDR3: CASSLSAGESYEQYF. The CDR3 DNA sequence: TGTGCCAGCAGCTTGTCAGCGGGGGAGTCCTACGAGCAGTACTTC.

This clonotype was found many times. The DNA for the CDR3 is TGTGCCACCAGCAGACTACCTTATTACGAAGCAACTAATGAAAAACTGTTTTTT. Translated, it gives CATSRLPYYEATNEKLFF. This chain uses TRBV15 with TRBJ1-4; D call uncertain. Germline V lookup: CDR1 LNHNV, CDR2 YYDKDF (reference sequence). Between the trimmed V and J ends, which lost 2 bases and 0 bases, there was a span of 16 bases. The CDR3 covers 18 residues.

The chain recombines TRBV5-6 with TRBJ1-1, with D unclear. Germline lookup yields CDR1 SGHDT and CDR2 YYEEEE. V was clipped by 3 bases and J by 7 bases, with 10 bases between them. The CDR3 totals 12 residues. CDR3 in DNA: TGTGCCAGCAGCTCCTTTGGGATTGAAGCTTTCTTT. The encoded protein is CASSSFGIEAFF.

In its sample, this clonotype was seen once. CDR3 sequence (DNA): TGTGCCAGCAGCCGAGTTCAGGAAGAGCAGTACTTC. Encoded protein: CASSRVQEEQYF. V and J are TRBV11-3 and TRBJ2-7, with unresolved D. The CDR3 length is 12 residues. Trimming took 5 bases from V and 7 from J, leaving 12 bases between them. Germline V gene lookup returns CDR1 SGHNT and CDR2 YENEEA.

In regard to this clonotype: A much larger clone sits a single nucleotide away, making a read error possible. V and J are TRBV7-2 and TRBJ2-1, with a weak D call TRBD2 (5 bases). The CDR3 loop spans 14 amino acids. Germline V gene data show CDR1 as SGHTA and CDR2 as FQGNSA. CDR3 sequence reads: CASSSQWTDNGQFF. CDR3 DNA: TGTGCCAGCAGCTCGCAATGGACTGACAATGGGCAGTTCTTC. The full variable domain, in which reference TRBV7-2 and TRBJ2-1 provide the parts outside the CDR3, is GAGVSQSPSNKVTEKGKDVELRCDPISGHTALYWYRQSLGQGLEFLIYFQGNSAPDKSGLPSDRFSAERTGGSVSTLTIQRTQQEDSAVYLCASSSQWTDNGQFFGPGTRLTVL.

Many counts were recorded for this clonotype. The CDR3 region has the DNA TGTGCCAGCAGTGAAGGGACACCCCCGTACAAGCAGTACTTC. Its protein product is CASSEGTPPYKQYF. This chain links TRBV6-1 with TRBJ2-7, with D tentatively TRBD1 (5 bases). Trimming shortened V by 1 base and J by 8 bases, and 15 bases separated the two germline ends. This CDR3 is 14 amino acids long. CDR1 MNHNS and CDR2 SASEGT come from the germline V gene.

This chain connects TRBV29-1 to TRBJ1-1, with unresolved D. CDR3 size: 12 residues. Germline loops: CDR1 SQVTM, CDR2 ANQGSEA. V lost 5 bases, J lost 1 base, and 8 bases lay in between. Here the CDR3 reads CSVPVGNTEAFF. The DNA for the CDR3 is TGCAGCGTTCCCGTGGGGAACACTGAAGCTTTCTTT.

This chain joins TRBV4-1 and TRBJ2-7; 11 bases are shared with TRBD2. Trimming took 1 base from V and 3 from J; bases not matched to a gene: 5. Looked up from germline, CDR1 is MGHRA and CDR2 is YSYEKL. This CDR3 spans 16 amino acids. The CDR3 coding sequence is TGCGCCAGCAGCCAAGTCCCAACTAGCGGGGGCTACGAGCAGTACTTC. It codes for CASSQVPTSGGYEQYF.

The CDR3 sequence: CASSLGRAAQETQYF. The CDR3 DNA follows: TGCGCCAGCAGCTTGGGACGGGCGGCCCAAGAGACCCAGTACTTC. The chain combines TRBV5-1 with TRBJ2-5; D is ambiguous. The CDR3 length is 15 residues. CDR1 is SGHRS, CDR2 YFSETQ, per germline. Trimming left V 0 bases short and J 1 base short, with 10 bases between.

The V and J genes are TRBV7-9 and TRBJ1-2; D possibly corresponds to TRBD1 (5 bases). The ends were cut back, 5 bases at V and 5 bases at J, with 12 bases in the middle. This CDR3 is 13 amino acids long. Germline V gives CDR1 SEHNR, CDR2 FQNEAQ (reference sequence). CDR3 in DNA: TGTGCCAGCAGCGACGCGACAGAGTATGGCTACACCTTC. The encoded protein is CASSDATEYGYTF.

In its sample, this clonotype was seen a few times. The chain carries TRBV19 and TRBJ2-2; D is possibly TRBD1 (7 bases). The CDR3 sequence is 17 residues long. V was clipped by 0 bases and J by 4 bases, with 15 bases between them. Germline values: CDR1 LNHDA, CDR2 SQIVND (reference sequence). The CDR3 nucleotides read TGTGCCAGTAGTATAGATCGATGGCAGGGGGGCACCGGGGAGCTGTTTTTT. Protein product: CASSIDRWQGGTGELFF.

This rearrangement joins TRBV29-1 to TRBJ2-1; 7 bases match TRBD1. Unmatched junction bases numbered 12, after V lost 4 bases and J lost 3 bases. This CDR3 spans 16 amino acids. Germline V lookup: CDR1 SQVTM, CDR2 ANQGSEA. The CDR3 coding sequence is TGCAGCGTTGGTGGTGACAGGGAGCTTATCTACAATGAGCAGTTCTTC. Translated: CSVGGDRELIYNEQFF.

The chain joins TRBV11-1 to TRBJ1-2, with D perhaps matching TRBD1 (6 bases). Trimming removed 5 bases from V and 4 bases from J, with 14 bases in between. CDR1 and CDR2 (germline): SGHAT, FQDESV (reference sequence). This CDR3 spans 14 amino acids. CDR3 region: CASSPGPGAYGYTF. The CDR3 nucleotides are TGTGCCAGCAGCCCCGGCCCAGGGGCCTATGGCTACACCTTC.

This clonotype was counted a few times. CDR3 in DNA: TGTGCCAGCAGTCCCCGACTAGCCTCCTTCTCCTACGAGCAGTACTTC. Translated, it gives CASSPRLASFSYEQYF. The chain couples TRBV12-3 or TRBV12-4 to TRBJ2-7; 7 bases align to TRBD2. V gave up 5 bases and J gave up 0 bases; unmatched junction bases: 10. CDR3 size: 16 residues.

The table lists this clonotype with a few counts. The rearrangement links TRBV30 to TRBJ2-6, with TRBD1 matching over 7 bases. CDR1 GTSNPN and CDR2 SVGIG come from the germline V gene (reference sequence). The J segment lost 5 bases and the V segment lost 8 bases, leaving 15 bases of the junction unmatched. The CDR3 is made up of 16 amino acids. The CDR3 loop reads CAPLMTGKVWANVLTF. The CDR3 nucleotides are TGTGCCCCCCTTATGACAGGGAAAGTCTGGGCCAACGTCCTGACTTTC.

This chain joins TRBV19 and TRBJ1-5, with 7 nucleotides matching TRBD1. The CDR3 contains 15 residues. Germline-derived CDR1 and CDR2 are LNHDA and SQIVND (reference sequence). The junction had 2 bases not matched to a gene; V was cut back by 3 bases and J by 0 bases. The CDR3 here is CASSMGQISNQPQHF. In nucleotides, the CDR3 is TGTGCCAGTAGTATGGGACAGATTAGCAATCAGCCCCAGCATTTT.

V usage is TRBV7-2 and J usage is TRBJ2-7; D gene unclear. This CDR3 comprises 11 residues. CDR1 and CDR2 from the germline V gene are SGHTA and FQGNSA. V was clipped by 8 bases and J by 4 bases, with 9 bases between them. The CDR3 region is CASASSYEQYF. The CDR3 DNA reads as TGTGCCAGCGCCAGCTCTTACGAGCAGTACTTC. Combining the CDR3 with reference TRBV7-2 and TRBJ2-7 gives the whole variable domain GAGVSQSPSNKVTEKGKDVELRCDPISGHTALYWYRQSLGQGLEFLIYFQGNSAPDKSGLPSDRFSAERTGGSVSTLTIQRTQQEDSAVYLCASASSYEQYFGPGTRLTVT.